One and the same sample provided the 32 T cell receptor beta chains below, sequenced in a study of blood T cell repertoires in COVID-19. Profiling relied on immunoSEQ multiplex PCR, and the TCRdb table lists in-frame clones only, not all of them. The sample has under 250,000 clones, 65% to 90% seen once. The sequenced material came from PBMCs or T cells enriched from blood (not recorded which). The source is a woman between 50 and 59 years old with acute COVID-19.

V is TRBV28 and J is TRBJ2-2; possible D gene TRBD2, 6 bases. This CDR3 has 15 residues. Germline V gene data show CDR1 as MDHEN and CDR2 as SYDVKM. V was shortened by 2 bases and J by 5 bases, with 12 bases between the two germline ends. This chain's CDR3 is CASSLDGAGTGELFF. In DNA, the CDR3 is TGTGCCAGCAGTTTAGACGGGGCGGGAACCGGGGAGCTGTTTTTT. Full variable domain (outside the CDR3, taken from reference TRBV28 and TRBJ2-2): DVKVTQSSRYLVKRTGEKVFLECVQDMDHENMFWYRQDPGLGLRLIYFSYDVKMKEKGDIPEGYSVSREKKERFSLILESASTNQTSMYLCASSLDGAGTGELFFGEGSRLTVL.

The chain joins TRBV5-4 to TRBJ1-3, with 11 nucleotides matching TRBD1. CDR1 is SGHNT, CDR2 YYREEE, per germline (reference sequence). J gave up 2 bases and V 4 bases, and 2 bases lay outside the gene matches. This CDR3 is built from 15 residues. DNA of the CDR3: TGTGCCAGCAGCCCGGGACAGGGGGCTGGAAACACCATATATTTT. It translates to CASSPGQGAGNTIYF.

V gene TRBV2 combines with J gene TRBJ1-1; 9 positions match TRBD1. Per germline, CDR1 SNHLY and CDR2 FYNNEI. The CDR3 contains 14 residues. V dropped 4 bases and J dropped 7; count of bases not matched to a gene: 7. In nucleotides, the CDR3 is TGTGCCAGCAGTGGGACAGGGGAGTCTGGTGAAGCTTTCTTT. Translating gives CASSGTGESGEAFF. Full variable domain (outside the CDR3, taken from reference TRBV2 and TRBJ1-1): EPEVTQTPSHQVTQMGQEVILRCVPISNHLYFYWYRQILGQKVEFLVSFYNNEISEKSEIFDDQFSVERPDGSNFTLKIRSTKLEDSAMYFCASSGTGESGEAFFGQGTRLTVV.

J is TRBJ1-6 and V is TRBV5-1, with 7 bases matching TRBD1. This CDR3 spans 15 amino acids. V was clipped by 4 bases and J by 5 bases; unmatched bases: 6. The germline gives CDR1 SGHRS, CDR2 YFSETQ. CDR3 protein: CASSLTGPDNSPLHF. The CDR3 nucleotides read TGCGCCAGCAGCCTGACAGGGCCCGATAATTCACCCCTCCACTTT.

The chain is built from TRBV12-5 and TRBJ1-1; D might be TRBD1 (5 bases). Germline CDR1 reads LGHNT; CDR2 reads FRNRAP. V lost 5 bases to trimming and J lost 2 bases, with 9 bases between them. This CDR3 region has 13 residues. Here the CDR3 reads CASGPRDNTEAFF. CDR3 sequence (DNA): TGTGCTAGTGGTCCGCGGGACAACACTGAAGCTTTCTTT. Variable domain in full (rest from reference TRBV12-5 and TRBJ1-1): DARVTQTPRHKVTEMGQEVTMRCQPILGHNTVFWYRQTMMQGLELLAYFRNRAPLDDSGMPKDRFSAEMPDATLATLKIQPSEPRDSAVYFCASGPRDNTEAFFGQGTRLTVV.

This rearrangement joins TRBV5-1 to TRBJ2-5, with a possible D match to TRBD1 (6 bases). Germline V gene lookup returns CDR1 SGHRS and CDR2 YFSETQ. The CDR3 spans 17 residues. Trimming left V 7 bases short and J 4 bases short, with 26 bases between. The CDR3 DNA reads as TGCGCCAGCGCGAACAGCTTTGGGTTGGGGGCTAGAGAGACCCAGTACTTC. As protein: CASANSFGLGARETQYF.

The chain links TRBV2 to TRBJ1-4; D might be TRBD1 (5 bases). This CDR3 is 13 amino acids long. Trimming stripped 3 bases from V and 6 bases from J, with 8 bases between. Per the germline V gene, CDR1 is SNHLY and CDR2 is FYNNEI. DNA of the CDR3: TGTGCCAGCAGTGACAGGGTTTATGAAAAACTGTTTTTT. Its translation: CASSDRVYEKLFF.

The chain links TRBV4-1 to TRBJ2-7; D may be TRBD1 (6 bases). CDR1 MGHRA and CDR2 YSYEKL come from the germline V gene. The CDR3 runs to 14 residues. Trimming pared 4 bases from V and 2 bases from J, leaving 12 bases between. The CDR3 nucleotides are TGCGCCAGCAGCCCGGCGACAGGTACCTACGAGCAGTACTTC. Protein product: CASSPATGTYEQYF.

The J gene is TRBJ2-5, the V gene TRBV30; 9 bases are a match to TRBD1. There are 15 residues in the CDR3. In germline, CDR1 is GTSNPN, CDR2 SVGIG (reference sequence). V lost 1 base, J lost 5 bases, and 8 bases stayed unmatched. The CDR3 DNA reads as TGTGCCTGGAGTGGCGGACAGGGGATAGGGGAGACCCAGTACTTC. This translates into CAWSGGQGIGETQYF.

This chain joins TRBV3-1 (or the pseudogene TRBV3-2) and TRBJ1-3; possible D gene TRBD1, 6 bases. V was trimmed by 3 bases and J by 0 bases, leaving 12 bases between them. The CDR3 totals 16 residues. CDR1 LGHDT and CDR2 YNNKEL come from the germline V gene (reference sequence). CDR3 region: CASSQNRAFSGNTIYF. CDR3 nucleotide sequence: TGTGCCAGCAGCCAGAACAGGGCCTTCTCTGGAAACACCATATATTTT.

The chain employs TRBV27 and TRBJ1-2; D is perhaps TRBD1 (6 bases). This CDR3 comprises 13 residues. The germline V gene has CDR1 MNHEY and CDR2 SMNVEV (reference sequence). V shed 2 bases and J shed 4 bases, with 8 bases lying between them. CDR3 sequence: CASSLTGSYGYTF. The CDR3 region has the DNA TGTGCCAGCAGTTTAACAGGGTCCTATGGCTACACCTTC.

The V and J genes are TRBV7-6 and TRBJ2-5; the D gene is possibly TRBD1 (5 bases). Germline V gene lookup returns CDR1 SGHVS and CDR2 FNYEAQ. This CDR3 has 15 residues. Deletions cut 1 base from V and 1 base from J, with 10 bases between. Written as DNA, the CDR3 is TGTGCCAGCAGCTTAGGACAGAATCTCCAAGAGACCCAGTACTTC. It encodes CASSLGQNLQETQYF.

This clone was seen more than once but under ten times. This sequence joins TRBV4-3 and TRBJ1-3; D might be TRBD1 (6 bases). Germline V CDR1 and CDR2: LGHNA, YSLEER. Trimming removed 1 base from V and 4 bases from J, with 11 bases in between. The CDR3 has 15 amino acids. The CDR3 here is CASSQVGALGNTIYF. The CDR3 DNA reads as TGCGCCAGCAGCCAAGTGGGGGCACTAGGAAACACCATATATTTT.

The rearrangement joins TRBV4-1 to TRBJ1-4, with 8 bases fitting TRBD1. Germline V CDR1 and CDR2: MGHRA, YSYEKL. The V and J ends lost 3 bases and 7 bases, in that order; junction bases with no gene match: 10. The CDR3 length is 16 residues. CDR3 sequence: CASSHGQGPGGEKLFF. For the CDR3, the DNA is TGCGCCAGCAGCCATGGACAGGGACCCGGCGGTGAAAAACTGTTTTTT.

The chain combines TRBV3-1 (or the pseudogene TRBV3-2) with TRBJ2-1; 13 bases agree with TRBD2. After removal of 1 base from V and 5 bases from J, the junction contained 5 bases not matched to a gene. The CDR3 runs to 17 residues. The germline V gene has CDR1 LGHDT and CDR2 YNNKEL (reference sequence). CDR3 amino acids: CASSQAGLAGAHNEQFF. DNA of the CDR3: TGTGCCAGCAGCCAAGCCGGACTAGCGGGGGCCCACAATGAGCAGTTCTTC.

The chain is built from TRBV6-6 and TRBJ2-3; 7 bases are shared with TRBD1. Germline V gene sequence: CDR1 MNHNY, CDR2 SVGAGI (reference sequence). Trimming at V came to 4 bases and at J to 3 bases, leaving 7 bases not matched to a gene. The CDR3 contains 15 residues. The CDR3 nucleotides read TGTGCCAGCAGTTTCCCGACAGGGTTGACAGATACGCAGTATTTT. Encoded protein: CASSFPTGLTDTQYF.

Points on this clone: The junction and the germline gene differ at one end; a read error may be behind it. The chain is built from TRBV6-1 and TRBJ1-1; D unresolved. This CDR3 contains 13 residues. Germline values: CDR1 MNHNS, CDR2 SASEGT. Here the CDR3 DNA reads TGTGCCAGCAGTGAGAACAGCTTAACCTTTTTTATCTTT. Translating it yields CASSENSLTFFIF.

This chain joins TRBV6-1 and TRBJ1-1, with 8 bases lining up with TRBD1. The J segment lost 1 base and the V segment lost 0 bases, leaving 4 bases of the junction unmatched. Germline V CDR1 and CDR2: MNHNS, SASEGT. The CDR3 length is 16 residues. The CDR3 loop reads CASSEAPGGWNTEAFF. The CDR3 bases are TGTGCCAGCAGTGAAGCCCCAGGGGGCTGGAACACTGAAGCTTTCTTT.

The chain joins TRBV5-1 to TRBJ1-5, with TRBD1 as a possible D gene (6 bases). Germline CDR1 reads SGHRS; CDR2 reads YFSETQ. The CDR3 is 14 residues long. Trimming pared 5 bases from V and 5 bases from J, leaving 14 bases between. The CDR3: CASSPGTRDQPQHF. The CDR3 coding sequence is TGCGCCAGCAGTCCTGGGACAAGAGATCAGCCCCAGCATTTT.

The rearrangement uses TRBV9 and TRBJ1-1; D gene unclear. The CDR3 is made up of 15 amino acids. Germline V gives CDR1 SGDLS, CDR2 YYNGEE. Trimming removed 2 bases from V and 2 bases from J, with 13 bases in between. The CDR3 loop reads CASSVKGPGNTEAFF. The CDR3 region has the DNA TGTGCCAGCAGCGTTAAAGGTCCAGGCAACACTGAAGCTTTCTTT.

This chain connects TRBV12-5 to TRBJ1-2; D is possibly TRBD1 (5 bases). Germline CDR1 is LGHNT and CDR2 is FRNRAP. This CDR3 comprises 13 residues. Trimming removed 1 base from V and 5 bases from J, with 8 bases in between. CDR3: CASGLAGPYGYTF. In DNA form, the CDR3 reads TGTGCTAGTGGTTTGGCAGGGCCTTATGGCTACACCTTC.

The chain combines TRBV7-9 with TRBJ2-6; tentatively, D is TRBD1 (6 bases). V lost 3 bases to trimming and J lost 0 bases, with 12 bases between them. Per the germline V gene, CDR1 is SEHNR and CDR2 is FQNEAQ (reference sequence). There are 17 residues in the CDR3. For the CDR3, the DNA is TGTGCCAGCAGCTTCCGGGACACCAACTCTGGGGCCAACGTCCTGACTTTC. It specifies CASSFRDTNSGANVLTF.

The chain combines TRBV6-5 with TRBJ1-1; the D gene is possibly TRBD1 (5 bases). Trimming cost V 6 bases and J 1 base, with 12 bases left between them. Germline-derived CDR1 and CDR2 are MNHEY and SVGAGI. This CDR3 comprises 14 residues. The CDR3 region is CASSRRQQNTEAFF. Here the CDR3 DNA reads TGTGCCAGCAGCCGCAGACAGCAGAACACTGAAGCTTTCTTT.

The table lists this clone with a count of one. The chain uses TRBV7-9 and TRBJ1-1; TRBD1 might be the D (5 bases). Trimming stripped 5 bases from V and 2 bases from J, with 9 bases between. Germline assignment: CDR1 SEHNR and CDR2 FQNEAQ (reference sequence). This CDR3 spans 13 amino acids. As DNA, the CDR3 is TGTGCCAGCAGCCATGACAGAAACACTGAAGCTTTCTTT. Protein: CASSHDRNTEAFF.

This clone was counted once. The chain recombines TRBV9 with TRBJ2-7, with D unresolved. The V gene lost 0 bases and the J gene lost 0 bases, with 4 bases spanning the gap. CDR1 SGDLS and CDR2 YYNGEE come from the germline V gene. The CDR3 sequence is 13 residues long. Here the CDR3 DNA reads TGTGCCAGCAGCGTAGCGTCCTCCTACGAGCAGTACTTC. It encodes CASSVASSYEQYF.

The V and J genes are TRBV10-3 and TRBJ2-2; 11 bases are shared with TRBD2. CDR1 and CDR2 (germline): ENHRY, SYGVKD. This CDR3 contains 15 residues. V trimming: 5 bases; J trimming: 6 bases; junction bases outside the gene matches: 5. CDR3 sequence reads: CAISISSGGSGELFF. CDR3 sequence (DNA): TGTGCCATCAGTATTTCTAGCGGGGGGTCCGGGGAGCTGTTTTTT.

This clone was picked up one time. The rearrangement joins TRBV19 to TRBJ2-3; D remains unclear. Germline assignment: CDR1 LNHDA and CDR2 SQIVND (reference sequence). The CDR3 is made up of 14 amino acids. V was cut by 4 bases and J by 0 bases, with 8 bases left in between. Here the CDR3 reads CASSRATSTDTQYF. CDR3 nucleotide sequence: TGTGCCAGTAGTAGGGCCACTAGCACAGATACGCAGTATTTT.

This rearrangement joins TRBV13 to TRBJ1-3; 9 nucleotides agree with TRBD1. V shed 3 bases, J shed 2 bases, and the junction held 2 bases outside the gene matches. The CDR3 sequence is 15 residues long. The germline V gene encodes CDR1 PRHDT and CDR2 FYEKMQ (reference sequence). In nucleotides, the CDR3 is TGTGCCAGCAGCTTGGGGACAGGGACTGGAAACACCATATATTTT. Its translation is CASSLGTGTGNTIYF.

V usage is TRBV29-1 and J usage is TRBJ2-7; 10 bases align to TRBD1. With V trimmed by 4 bases and J by 1 base, 4 bases remained unmatched. The CDR3 sequence is 14 residues long. Germline CDR1 SQVTM, CDR2 ANQGSEA. Here the CDR3 DNA reads TGCAGCGTTGGGGGACAGGGGATTTCCTACGAGCAGTACTTC. Translated: CSVGGQGISYEQYF.

The chain is built from TRBV19 and TRBJ1-5; TRBD1 aligns across 9 bases. The trim removed 8 bases at V and 7 bases at J, leaving 3 bases unmatched. Germline V gives CDR1 LNHDA, CDR2 SQIVND (reference sequence). The CDR3 covers 12 residues. CDR3 loop: CASGGQGQPQHF. In DNA, the CDR3 is TGTGCCAGTGGGGGACAGGGACAGCCCCAGCATTTT.

The chain joins TRBV10-1 to TRBJ2-2; unclear D gene. The V gene lost 5 bases and the J gene lost 0 bases, with 10 bases spanning the gap. The CDR3 contains 15 residues. Germline V gene lookup returns CDR1 WNHNN and CDR2 SYGVQD (reference sequence). CDR3 sequence (DNA): TGCGCCAGCAGTCCTAGGTCCCCGAACACCGGGGAGCTGTTTTTT. Translation gives CASSPRSPNTGELFF.

The genes are TRBV19 and TRBJ2-4; TRBD1 matches at 7 bases. V dropped 9 bases and J dropped 1; count of bases not matched to a gene: 6. The length of the CDR3 is 14 residues. Germline V CDR1 and CDR2: LNHDA, SQIVND (reference sequence). CDR3 sequence (DNA): TGTGCCAGCCGGGACAGAGAGGCCAAAAACATTCAGTACTTC. It translates to CASRDREAKNIQYF. The entire variable domain, with the rest obtained from reference TRBV19 and TRBJ2-4, is as follows: DGGITQSPKYLFRKEGQNVTLSCEQNLNHDAMYWYRQDPGQGLRLIYYSQIVNDFQKGDIAEGYSVSREKKESFPLTVTSAQKNPTAFYLCASRDREAKNIQYFGAGTRLSVL.